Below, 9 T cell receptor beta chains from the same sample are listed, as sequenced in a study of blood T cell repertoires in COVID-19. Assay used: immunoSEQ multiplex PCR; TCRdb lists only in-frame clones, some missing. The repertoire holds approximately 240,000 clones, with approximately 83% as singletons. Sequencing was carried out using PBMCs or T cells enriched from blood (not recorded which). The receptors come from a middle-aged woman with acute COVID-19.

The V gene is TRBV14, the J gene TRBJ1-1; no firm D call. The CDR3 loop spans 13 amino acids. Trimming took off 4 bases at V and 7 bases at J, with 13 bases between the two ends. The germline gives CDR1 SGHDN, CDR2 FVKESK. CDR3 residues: CASSPPGSSEAFF. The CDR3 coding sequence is TGTGCCAGCAGCCCACCCGGTAGCAGTGAAGCTTTCTTT.

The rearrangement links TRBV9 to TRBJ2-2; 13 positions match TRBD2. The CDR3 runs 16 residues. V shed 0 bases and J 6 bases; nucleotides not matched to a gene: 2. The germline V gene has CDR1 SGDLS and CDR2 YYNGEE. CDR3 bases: TGTGCCAGCAGCGTAGGGGGACTAGCGGGGTCCGGGGAGCTGTTTTTT. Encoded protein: CASSVGGLAGSGELFF.

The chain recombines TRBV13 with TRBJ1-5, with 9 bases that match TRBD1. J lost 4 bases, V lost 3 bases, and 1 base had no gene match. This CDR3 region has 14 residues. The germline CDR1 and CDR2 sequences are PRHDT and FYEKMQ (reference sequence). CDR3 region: CASSFGTGNQPQHF. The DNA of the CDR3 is TGTGCCAGCAGCTTTGGGACAGGGAATCAGCCCCAGCATTTT.

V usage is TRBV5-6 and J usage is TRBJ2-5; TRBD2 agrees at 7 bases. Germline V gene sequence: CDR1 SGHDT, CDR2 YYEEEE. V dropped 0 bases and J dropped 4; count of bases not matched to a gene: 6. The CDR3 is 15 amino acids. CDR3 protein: CASSLALSGTETQYF. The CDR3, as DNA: TGTGCCAGCAGCTTGGCCTTGAGCGGGACAGAGACCCAGTACTTC. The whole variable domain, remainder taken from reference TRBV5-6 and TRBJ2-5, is DAGVTQSPTHLIKTRGQQVTLRCSPKSGHDTVSWYQQALGQGPQFIFQYYEEEERQRGNFPDRFSGHQFPNYSSELNVNALLLGDSALYLCASSLALSGTETQYFGPGTRLLVL.

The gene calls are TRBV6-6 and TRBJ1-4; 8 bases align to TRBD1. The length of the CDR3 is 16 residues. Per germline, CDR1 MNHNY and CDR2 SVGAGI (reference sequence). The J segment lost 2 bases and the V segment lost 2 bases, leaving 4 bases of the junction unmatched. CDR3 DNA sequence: TGTGCCAGCAGTTACCGGCAGGGGGCGACTAATGAAAAACTGTTTTTT. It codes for CASSYRQGATNEKLFF.

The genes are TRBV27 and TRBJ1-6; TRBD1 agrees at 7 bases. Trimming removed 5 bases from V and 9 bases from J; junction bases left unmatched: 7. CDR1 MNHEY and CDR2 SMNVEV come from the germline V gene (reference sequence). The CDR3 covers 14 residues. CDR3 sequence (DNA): TGTGCCAGCAGTACTAACAGGGGCCGTTCACCCCTCCACTTT. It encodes CASSTNRGRSPLHF.

CDR3 sequence reads: CASSIAGGASGYTF. The CDR3 nucleotides read TGTGCCAGTAGTATCGCAGGGGGCGCCTCTGGCTACACCTTC. The chain is built from TRBV19 and TRBJ1-2; TRBD1 matches 8 bases. This CDR3 has 14 residues. Germline trimming cut 3 bases from V and 7 bases from J; bases unmatched to any gene: 7. Looked up from germline, CDR1 is LNHDA and CDR2 is SQIVND (reference sequence). The full variable domain, with the rest looked up from reference TRBV19 and TRBJ1-2, is DGGITQSPKYLFRKEGQNVTLSCEQNLNHDAMYWYRQDPGQGLRLIYYSQIVNDFQKGDIAEGYSVSREKKESFPLTVTSAQKNPTAFYLCASSIAGGASGYTFGSGTRLTVV.

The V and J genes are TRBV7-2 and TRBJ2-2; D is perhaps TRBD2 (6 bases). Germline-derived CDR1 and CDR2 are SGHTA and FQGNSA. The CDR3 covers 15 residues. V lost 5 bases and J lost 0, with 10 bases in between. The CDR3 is CASSHGTSNTGELFF. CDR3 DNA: TGTGCCAGCAGCCATGGGACTTCGAACACCGGGGAGCTGTTTTTT.

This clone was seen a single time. The CDR3 region has the DNA TGCGCCAGCAGCCAAGATCGAAGAGGGATCTATGGCTACACCTTC. Amino acids: CASSQDRRGIYGYTF. The rearrangement uses TRBV4-1 and TRBJ1-2; D is undetermined. The germline gives CDR1 MGHRA, CDR2 YSYEKL. Trimming left V 0 bases short and J 4 bases short, with 12 bases between. The CDR3 totals 15 residues.